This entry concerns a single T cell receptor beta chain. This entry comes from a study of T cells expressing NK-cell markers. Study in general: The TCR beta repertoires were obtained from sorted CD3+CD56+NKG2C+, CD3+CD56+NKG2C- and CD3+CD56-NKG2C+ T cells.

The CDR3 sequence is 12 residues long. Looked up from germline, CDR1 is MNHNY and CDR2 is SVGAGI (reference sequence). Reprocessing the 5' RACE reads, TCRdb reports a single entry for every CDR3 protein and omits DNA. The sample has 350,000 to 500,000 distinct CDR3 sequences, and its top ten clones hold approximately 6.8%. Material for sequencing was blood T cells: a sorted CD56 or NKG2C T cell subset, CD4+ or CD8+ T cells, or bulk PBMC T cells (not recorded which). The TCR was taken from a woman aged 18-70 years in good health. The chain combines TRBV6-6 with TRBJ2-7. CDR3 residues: CASCSGSYEQYF.